The clone carrying this T cell receptor beta chain was counted only a few times. What it binds is unknown. Of the isolated RNA, all was reverse transcribed, and so the sequenced material was expressed TCRB transcripts. Read counts averaged approximately 3.5 million for samples of naive, central memory and regulatory T cells. Clones were sequenced by immunoSEQ multiplex PCR, and TCRdb holds only the in-frame ones, with some missing. The table lists a few hundred thousand clones, over 10% of them singletons. These data come from a study of beta chain features in type 1 diabetes. Germline CDR1 reads SEHNR; CDR2 reads FQNEAQ (reference sequence). J was trimmed by 5 bases and V by 0 bases; bases with no gene match: 3. The CDR3 contains 15 residues. The study, taken as a whole, reports: All four CD4+ subsets of Type 1 diabetes patients contained TCRB CDR3s that were moderately but significantly shorter.

Sequenced material: naive CD4+ T cells from blood. The chain employs TRBV7-9 and TRBJ1-4, with 7 bases matching TRBD1. This clonotype originated in a woman under 30 with type 1 diabetes. This CDR3 is CASSLAGTENEKLFF. Written as DNA, the CDR3 is TGTGCCAGCAGCTTAGCCGGGACAGAGAATGAAAAACTGTTTTTT.